This record concerns one TCR beta chain sequence. Selection for sequencing was limited to patients who had shown CD8+CD57+ cell expansion by flow cytometry. This entry is derived from a study of CD8+CD57+ T cells in acquired aplastic anemia. The template used for profiling TCR beta VDJ and CDR3 was genomic DNA. One entry per CDR3 protein, called by TCRdb with MiXCR from the reads. The sample records roughly 61,000 distinct CDR3 sequences, approximately 54% being singletons. The origin of this receptor is a human donor with aplastic anemia. Sequences were obtained from sorted CD4+, CD8+, or CD8+CD57+ T cells (not recorded which) from PBMCs.

This chain's CDR3 is CASSPSYPPSQDREDGYTF. The DNA for the CDR3 is TGTGCCAGCAGTCCTTCCTACCCCCCAAGTCAGGACAGGGAGGATGGCTACACCTTC. V is TRBV25-1 and J is TRBJ1-2; 8 nucleotides agree with TRBD1. There are 19 residues in the CDR3. The germline CDR1 and CDR2 sequences are MGHDK and SYGVNS. Trimming removed 5 bases from V and 6 bases from J; junction bases left unmatched: 23.